This T cell receptor beta chain was sequenced during a study of T cell changes during pregnancy in multiple sclerosis. TCRdb keeps only in-frame clones here, not all; method: immunoSEQ multiplex PCR. The table has some 40,000 clones, less than 90% seen once. Trimming took off 10 bases at V and 2 bases at J, with 12 bases between the two ends. Germline V CDR1 and CDR2: MDHEN, SYDVKM. This CDR3 is built from 13 residues. The sequencing used CD4+ T cells from peripheral blood mononuclear cells, collected in the first trimester of pregnancy. The clonotype was recovered from a female donor with multiple sclerosis, enrolled in a pregnancy study. The rearrangement links TRBV28 to TRBJ2-1; D is possibly TRBD2 (6 bases). The CDR3 loop reads CATSGWPYNEQFF. The CDR3 DNA sequence: TGTGCCACCAGCGGGTGGCCCTACAATGAGCAGTTCTTC.